The T cell receptor (beta chain) described here comes from a study of OX40 agonist ivuxolimab in advanced cancers. About the study as a whole: Ivuxolimab was an agonistic, fully human IgG2 monoclonal antibody directed against OX40 (CD134), a costimulatory receptor. Intravenous ivuxolimab was administered to patients every 2 weeks at six dose levels: 0.01, 0.1, 0.3, 1.5, 3 and 10 mg/kg. Among the approximately 50 dose-escalation patients, about 20 had hepatocellular carcinoma, some 15 melanoma, 9 renal cell carcinoma and 9 head and neck cancer. A male proportion of roughly 80% and a mean age of approximately 61 years, ranging from 23 to 79, were recorded for the dose-escalation cohort. Patients were allowed to have had prior anti-PD-1, anti-PD-L1 or anti-CTLA-4 therapy, and 30% to 40% of the dose-escalation patients had previously received checkpoint inhibitors. Partial responses occurred in three dose-escalation patients, of whom one had hepatocellular carcinoma and two had cutaneous melanoma. Peripheral TCRbeta sequencing was intended to test whether TCR sequence diversity was altered and clonal T-cell expansion was caused by ivuxolimab. The monotherapy dose-escalation portion (N of about 50 patients) of the phase I ivuxolimab trial is reported in the paper. Overall results and qualifications from the work: Partial responders in the 0.1-3.0 mg/kg groups had among the lowest normalized peripheral clonal expansion, especially among CD8+ T cells. Antigen specificity was not determined for the clonally expanded peripheral T cells. After ivuxolimab, more expanded clones were found on average in CD8+ T cells than in CD4+ T cells. At doses from 0.1 to 3.0 mg/kg, clonal expansion was seen in both CD4+ and CD8+ blood T cells between baseline and week 6. Low levels of normalized T-cell clonal expansion were also seen in some patients who did not respond.

The trial excluded patients who had a history of autoimmune disease or were on systemic immunosuppression. In every dose cohort, peripheral blood was drawn for TCR sequencing at baseline, cycle 4 day 1, and cycle 7 day 1. The samples were drawn from a first-in-human, open-label, multicenter phase I dose-escalation trial of ivuxolimab. Adults with locally advanced or metastatic melanoma, renal cell, hepatocellular, or head and neck squamous cell carcinoma were enrolled in the trial. Before TCR sequencing, CD4+ T cells and CD8+ T cells were sorted from peripheral blood as separate populations. CDR1 and CDR2 are drawn from the germline V gene: SGHTA, FQGNSA. V is pared back by 5 bases and J by 5 bases, with 16 bases lying between the germline termini. The CDR3 numbers 14 residues from cysteine through phenylalanine. Only the CDR3 region is kept as DNA, spanning 42 bases read in frame from base 1. Genomic DNA was extracted from sorted cells for sequencing of the TCRbeta CDR3 region. The immunoSEQ Assay was used to sequence the TCRbeta CDR3 regions. The clones in this table, taken by TCRdb from immuneACCESS, are in-frame only. Not every clone is retained; where verified, under half of the shortfall comes from an unresolved V gene, and the cause of the rest is unknown. For this sample the table gives about 67,000 clones, of which around 82% were detected only once. In total, the top ten clones hold less than 9.5% of the sample.

On this clone itself: The antigen it binds to is not known. The record has no base qualities; no much larger clone is one base away.

The sequencing here drew on CD4+ or CD8+ T cells sorted from blood, taken in a trial of the OX40 agonist ivuxolimab. The chain is made from TRBV7-2 and TRBJ2-7, with the D assignment possibly TRBD1 or TRBD2, given 5 matching bases for each. The receptor was isolated from an adult with an advanced solid tumor such as melanoma, head and neck, liver or kidney cancer. The DNA reads as follows: TGTGCCAGCAGCCCGGGACCGTTTTGGGACGAGCAGTACTTC. Translated, it reads CASSPGPFWDEQYF.